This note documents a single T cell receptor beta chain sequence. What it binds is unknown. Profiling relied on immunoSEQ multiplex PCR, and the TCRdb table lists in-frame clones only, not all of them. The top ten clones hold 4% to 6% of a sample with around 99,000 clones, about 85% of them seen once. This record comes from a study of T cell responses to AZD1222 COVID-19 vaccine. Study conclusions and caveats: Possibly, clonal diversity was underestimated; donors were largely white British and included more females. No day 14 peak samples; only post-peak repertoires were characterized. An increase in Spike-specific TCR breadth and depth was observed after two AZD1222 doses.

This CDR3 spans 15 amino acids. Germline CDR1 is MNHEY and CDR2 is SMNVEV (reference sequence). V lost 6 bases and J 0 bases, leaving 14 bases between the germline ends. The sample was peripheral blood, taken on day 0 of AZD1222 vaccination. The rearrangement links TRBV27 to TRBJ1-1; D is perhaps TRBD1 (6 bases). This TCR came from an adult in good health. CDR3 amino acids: CASRALGQLNTEAFF. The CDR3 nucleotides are TGTGCCAGCAGGGCCCTAGGACAGTTGAACACTGAAGCTTTCTTT.